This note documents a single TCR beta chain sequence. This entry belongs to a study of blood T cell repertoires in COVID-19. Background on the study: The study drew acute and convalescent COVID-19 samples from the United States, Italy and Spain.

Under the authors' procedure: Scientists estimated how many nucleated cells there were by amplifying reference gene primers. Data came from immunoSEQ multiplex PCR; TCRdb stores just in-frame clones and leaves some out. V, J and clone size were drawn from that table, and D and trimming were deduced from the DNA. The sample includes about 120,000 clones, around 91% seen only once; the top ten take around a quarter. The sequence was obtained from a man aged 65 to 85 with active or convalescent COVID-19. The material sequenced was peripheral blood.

CDR3 DNA sequence: TGCAGCGTTGAGGGTAGGAGAGGCTACGAGCAGTACTTC. Translation gives CSVEGRRGYEQYF. This rearrangement joins TRBV29-1 to TRBJ2-7; D is unresolved. The CDR3 runs 13 residues. Germline V CDR1 and CDR2: SQVTM, ANQGSEA. The V end lost 3 bases, the J end lost 3 bases, and 12 bases lay between the germline ends.